What follows is one T cell receptor gamma chain and its context. By share, this clone ranks as hyperexpanded (1% or more). Its antigen is not yet known. Base qualities are missing; no much larger clone stands one base away. The identical CDR3 is also encoded by other nucleotide sequences in the sample. The library was prepared using multiplex PCR. Sequencer: Ion Torrent PGM. TRG repertoires were amplified from approximately 200 ng of biopsy DNA using the LymphoTrack kit, whose primers carry Illumina adapters. TRG amplicons were cleaned up with AMPure XP beads, measured on a 2100 Bioanalyzer, and combined in equimolar amounts. An Ion PGM instrument was used to sequence the TRG libraries. The published analysis was carried out like this. FastX discarded any read in which over 10% of nucleotides had a quality score below the third quartile for that patient. Reads were aligned with IMGT/HighV-QUEST to assign V, D and J genes, identify CDR3 regions and assess functionality. Sequences were converted to amino acids, and every sequence predicted to be non-functional was removed. CDR3s were split into kmers, with and without positional annotation; kmer frequencies underwent PCA, and samples were clustered using all 1023 combinations of PCs 1-10. Leave-one-out cross-validation was used to validate the classification, with parameters re-optimised on the remaining samples in each round. Shannon diversity was calculated with the vegan R package from repeated random subsamples, each the size of the lowest read count. Clonotypes were called again by TCRdb from the public reads via CATT, and duplicate nucleotide sequences were then merged into one entry. The V and J calls were not made by the authors but by TCRdb's processing. In this sample the table shows about 770 gamma-chain clones, approximately 55% of which occur a single time. Around 16% of the sample rests with the top ten.

For each case, genomic DNA was extracted from ten 5-um FFPE scrolls with the QIAamp DNA FFPE tissue kit. To test whether coeliac disease can be classified from the TCR repertoire, the study used fully anonymised formalin-fixed paraffin-embedded duodenal biopsies that were not needed for diagnosis. After removal of 3 bases from V and 7 bases from J, the junction retains 6 bases not matched to a gene. Reading from cysteine to phenylalanine, the CDR3 counts 12 amino acids. Left in the record is the CDR3 DNA by itself, 36 bases read in frame from the first base. The germline V gene (reference sequence) supplies CDR1 GITISATS and CDR2 ISYDGTV. The source of the sample is a study of intestinal T cells in coeliac disease (dated by TCRdb to the early 2020s). Some background on the complete study: In the TRG cohort, the mean age of coeliac patients was around 17 years compared with under 60 years for controls, so the coeliac patients were much younger than the controls. A second, larger TCR-gamma (TRG) cohort included duodenal biopsies from roughly 36 coeliac disease patients and roughly 20 non-coeliac controls. The TCR-delta (TRD) cohort included duodenal biopsies from roughly 11 coeliac disease patients and roughly 11 non-coeliac controls.

Results the study describes overall, beyond this receptor: FFPE-derived DNA was found to be relatively degraded, and loss of a proportion of TCR sequences in each sample was likely caused by this degradation. Repeated CDR3 amino acid sequences could not be distinguished from PCR duplicates in the analysis. Clustering based on TRG put most of the 54 biopsies (approximately 94%) in the right class, and the reported leave-one-out accuracy was around 90%. The coeliac group and the control group were significantly different in age, but an analysis split by age did not give significant classification. All 20 or so biopsies in training were correctly classified by TRD kmer-based clustering, and a leave-one-out accuracy of about 89% was reported.

Sequenced material: a duodenal biopsy. Recombination connected TRGV9 to TRGJ1 or TRGJ2. This receptor was taken from a human donor with celiac disease. In nucleotides, the sequence is TGTGCCTTGTGGGAGAAGAGGTATAAGAAACTCTTT. The encoded protein is CALWEKRYKKLF.